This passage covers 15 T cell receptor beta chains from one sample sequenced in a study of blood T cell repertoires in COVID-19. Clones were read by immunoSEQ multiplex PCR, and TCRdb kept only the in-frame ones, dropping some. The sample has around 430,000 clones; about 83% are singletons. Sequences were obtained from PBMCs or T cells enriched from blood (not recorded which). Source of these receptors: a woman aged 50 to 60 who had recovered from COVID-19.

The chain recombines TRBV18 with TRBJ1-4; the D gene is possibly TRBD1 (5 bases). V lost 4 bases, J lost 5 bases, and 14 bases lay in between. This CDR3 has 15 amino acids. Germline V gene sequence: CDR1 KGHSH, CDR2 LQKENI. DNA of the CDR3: TGTGCCAGCTCACTTGGGGCCTCCTCAAATGAAAAACTGTTTTTT. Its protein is CASSLGASSNEKLFF.

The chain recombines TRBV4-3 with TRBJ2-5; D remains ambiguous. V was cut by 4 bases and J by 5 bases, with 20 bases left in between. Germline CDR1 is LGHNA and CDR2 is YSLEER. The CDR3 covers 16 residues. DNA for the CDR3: TGCGCCAGCAGCCCCTCCTCCATTGCGTTCGGGGAGACCCAGTACTTC. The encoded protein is CASSPSSIAFGETQYF.

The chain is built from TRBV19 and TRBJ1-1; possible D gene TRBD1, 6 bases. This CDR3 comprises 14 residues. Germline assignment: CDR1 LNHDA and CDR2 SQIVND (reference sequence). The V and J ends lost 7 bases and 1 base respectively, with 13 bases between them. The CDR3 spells CASKFGTRNTEAFF. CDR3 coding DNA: TGTGCCAGTAAATTTGGGACACGGAACACTGAAGCTTTCTTT.

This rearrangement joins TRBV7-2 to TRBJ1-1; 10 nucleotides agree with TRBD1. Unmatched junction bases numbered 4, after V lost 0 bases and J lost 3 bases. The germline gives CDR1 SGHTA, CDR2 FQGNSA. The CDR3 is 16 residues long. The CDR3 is CASSLAGQGSYTEAFF. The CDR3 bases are TGTGCCAGCAGCTTAGCGGGACAGGGGTCCTACACTGAAGCTTTCTTT.

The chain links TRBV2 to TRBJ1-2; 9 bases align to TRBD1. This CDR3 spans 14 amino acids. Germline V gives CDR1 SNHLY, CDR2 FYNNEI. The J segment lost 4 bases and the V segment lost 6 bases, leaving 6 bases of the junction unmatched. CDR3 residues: CASSTGGYRYGYTF. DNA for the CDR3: TGTGCCAGCAGCACAGGGGGCTACCGCTATGGCTACACCTTC.

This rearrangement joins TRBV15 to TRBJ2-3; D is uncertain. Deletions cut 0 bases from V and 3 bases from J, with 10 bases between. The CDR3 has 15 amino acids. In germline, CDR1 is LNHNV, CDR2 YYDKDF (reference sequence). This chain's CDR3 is CATSRDGSMTDTQYF. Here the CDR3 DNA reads TGTGCCACCAGCAGAGATGGCAGTATGACAGATACGCAGTATTTT.

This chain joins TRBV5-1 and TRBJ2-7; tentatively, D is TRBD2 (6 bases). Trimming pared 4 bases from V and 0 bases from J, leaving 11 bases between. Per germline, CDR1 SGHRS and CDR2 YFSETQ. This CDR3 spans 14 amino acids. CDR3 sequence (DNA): TGCGCCAGCAGCCCCCGGGACTTCTCCTACGAGCAGTACTTC. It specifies CASSPRDFSYEQYF.

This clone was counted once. The CDR3 nucleotides are TGCGCCACGGGGAACCTAGGGGGAAAAATCTCTGGAAACACCATATATTTT. It specifies CATGNLGGKISGNTIYF. V gene TRBV5-1 combines with J gene TRBJ1-3; TRBD1 might be the D (6 bases). CDR1 is SGHRS and CDR2 is YFSETQ in the germline V gene. This CDR3 comprises 17 residues. The ends were cut back, 9 bases at V and 0 bases at J, with 22 bases in the middle.

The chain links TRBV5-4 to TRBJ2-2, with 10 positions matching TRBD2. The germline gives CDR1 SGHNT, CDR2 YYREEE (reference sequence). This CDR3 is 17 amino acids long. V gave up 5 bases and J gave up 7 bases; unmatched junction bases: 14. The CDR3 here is CASRPGTSAYGGGELFF. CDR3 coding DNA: TGTGCCAGCAGACCCGGGACTAGCGCATATGGGGGCGGGGAGCTGTTTTTT.

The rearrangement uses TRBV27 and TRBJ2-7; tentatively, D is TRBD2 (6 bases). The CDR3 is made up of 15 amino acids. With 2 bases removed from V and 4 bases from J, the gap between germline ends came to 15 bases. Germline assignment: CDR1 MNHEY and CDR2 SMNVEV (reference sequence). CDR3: CASSLEKGRRYEQYF. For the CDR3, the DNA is TGTGCCAGCAGTTTAGAAAAGGGGAGGCGATACGAGCAGTACTTC.

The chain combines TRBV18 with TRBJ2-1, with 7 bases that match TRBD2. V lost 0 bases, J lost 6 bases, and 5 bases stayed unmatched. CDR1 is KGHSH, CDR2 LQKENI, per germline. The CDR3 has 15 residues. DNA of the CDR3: TGTGCCAGCTCACCACCTCAGGGAGGGATCAATGAGCAGTTCTTC. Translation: CASSPPQGGINEQFF.

DNA for the CDR3: TGTGCCAGCATACAGGGGCGGACTGAAGCTTTCTTT. Translation: CASIQGRTEAFF. This rearrangement joins TRBV7-9 to TRBJ1-1; 7 bases match TRBD1. The trim removed 7 bases at V and 5 bases at J, leaving 4 bases unmatched. Germline loops: CDR1 SEHNR, CDR2 FQNEAQ (reference sequence). This CDR3 contains 12 residues.

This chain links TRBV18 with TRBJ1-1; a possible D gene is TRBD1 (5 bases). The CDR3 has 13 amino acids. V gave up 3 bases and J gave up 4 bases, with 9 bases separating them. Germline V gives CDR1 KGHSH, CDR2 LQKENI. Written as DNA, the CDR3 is TGTGCCAGCTCACCTACAGGTAGCACTGAAGCTTTCTTT. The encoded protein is CASSPTGSTEAFF.

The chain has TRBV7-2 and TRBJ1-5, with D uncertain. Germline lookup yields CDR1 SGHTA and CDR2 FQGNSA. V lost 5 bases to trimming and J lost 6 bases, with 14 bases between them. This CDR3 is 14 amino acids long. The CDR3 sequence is CASSPSSRGQPQHF. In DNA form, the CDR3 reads TGTGCCAGCAGCCCCAGTTCGCGAGGTCAGCCCCAGCATTTT.

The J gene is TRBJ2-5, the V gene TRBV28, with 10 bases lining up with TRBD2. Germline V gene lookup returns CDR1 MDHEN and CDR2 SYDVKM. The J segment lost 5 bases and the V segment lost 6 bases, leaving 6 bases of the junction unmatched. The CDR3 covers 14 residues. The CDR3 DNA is TGTGCCAGCAGAGAGCGGGGGGGCCACGAGACCCAGTACTTC. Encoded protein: CASRERGGHETQYF.